This passage covers 12 T cell receptor beta chains from one sample sequenced in a study of T cells in Graves' hyperthyroidism and ophthalmopathy (dated by TCRdb to about 2019). The library was built by means of multiplex PCR. The sequencer listed for this sample is Illumina HiSeq 2000. TCR beta CDR3 regions were amplified from RNA transcripts. A first-round RT-PCR of the TCR CDR3 used the HTBI primer set with the Qiagen OneStep RT-PCR kit. TCRdb reprocessing: public reads trimmed at Q25 with fastp, clones called with MiXCR, in-frame beta chains kept. Identical CDR3 protein sequences are pooled into one entry, listed with their most common genes and DNA. The sample records 300,000 to 400,000 distinct CDR3 sequences, 21% of which are singletons. The ten largest account for around half of the sample. The sample comprised blood. The source of these receptors is a woman in her 50s with Graves' hyperthyroidism.

The rearrangement links TRBV2 to TRBJ1-2; D is unresolved. The CDR3 runs to 15 residues. Germline V gives CDR1 SNHLY, CDR2 FYNNEI. V lost 3 bases and J lost 4, with 15 bases in between. The CDR3 nucleotides are TGTGCCAGCAGTGATTCGGCAGCCCACATCTATGGCTACACCTTC. Its translation: CASSDSAAHIYGYTF.

In DNA form, the CDR3 reads TGTGCCAGCAGTGAAGGGAGCGGGGTTAGCACAGATACGCAGTATTTT. This sequence encodes CASSEGSGVSTDTQYF. The rearrangement uses TRBV6-4 and TRBJ2-3; 7 bases align to TRBD2. This CDR3 contains 16 residues. Unmatched junction bases numbered 6, after V lost 3 bases and J lost 0 bases. The V gene's germline CDR1 is MRHNA and CDR2 SNTAGT.

A note on this clonotype: Possible read error: a much larger clone is one base away. The rearrangement links TRBV14 to TRBJ1-4; no firm D call. This CDR3 region has 15 residues. Per the germline V gene, CDR1 is SGHDN and CDR2 is FVKESK. V dropped 1 base and J dropped 7 bases, with 13 bases sitting between them. The CDR3 sequence is CASSQVLVASEKLFF. The CDR3 DNA reads as TGTGCCAGCAGCCAAGTTCTGGTGGCGAGTGAAAAACTGTTTTTT.

This clonotype was recorded at least ten times. This rearrangement joins TRBV5-1 to TRBJ1-5, with D hard to call. CDR1 is SGHRS, CDR2 YFSETQ, per germline. The germline V and J ends were trimmed by 2 bases and 5 bases, with 14 bases remaining between them. This CDR3 has 15 amino acids. The CDR3 DNA reads as TGCGCCAGCAGCTTAGTAGGAGGGCCTGATCAGCCCCAGCATTTT. It yields the protein CASSLVGGPDQPQHF.

The chain links TRBV12-3 or TRBV12-4 to TRBJ2-5, with 9 bases aligning to TRBD2. V shed 5 bases, J shed 5 bases, and the junction held 9 bases outside the gene matches. CDR3 length equals 15 residues. CDR3 residues: CASSPLAGDWETQYF. The CDR3 DNA follows: TGTGCCAGCAGTCCCTTAGCGGGAGACTGGGAGACCCAGTACTTC.

The chain recombines TRBV6-5 with TRBJ1-6; D may be TRBD1 (5 bases). V was trimmed by 2 bases and J by 7 bases, leaving 15 bases between them. Germline CDR1 reads MNHEY; CDR2 reads SVGAGI. This CDR3 comprises 16 residues. This CDR3 is CASSYRSQGSNSPLHF. DNA of the CDR3: TGTGCCAGCAGTTACCGGTCGCAGGGCTCAAATTCACCCCTCCACTTT.

V and J are TRBV6-1 and TRBJ2-7; 7 nucleotides agree with TRBD2. V shed 6 bases, J shed 7 bases, and the junction held 12 bases outside the gene matches. Germline CDR1 and CDR2: MNHNS and SASEGT. CDR3 length: 14 amino acids. The DNA of the CDR3 is TGTGCCAGCAGACCAGCGGGAAAGGGTGCGGAGCAGTACTTC. It codes for CASRPAGKGAEQYF.

This clonotype was counted many times. This chain uses TRBV6-1 with TRBJ2-2; 8 nucleotides agree with TRBD2. Germline CDR1 MNHNS, CDR2 SASEGT. With V trimmed by 5 bases and J by 2 bases, 13 bases remained unmatched. This CDR3 is 18 amino acids long. The CDR3 protein is CASSPRLAGPFNTGELFF. The CDR3 DNA reads TGTGCCAGCAGTCCCCGGTTAGCGGGACCCTTTAACACCGGGGAGCTGTTTTTT.

This clonotype has at least ten counts. The genes are TRBV12-3 or TRBV12-4 and TRBJ1-1, with 8 bases that match TRBD1. V was clipped by 4 bases and J by 10 bases; unmatched bases: 14. This CDR3 region has 15 residues. CDR3 sequence reads: CASSYRDRSPQLAFF. The CDR3 bases are TGTGCCAGCAGTTATCGGGACAGGAGCCCCCAACTAGCTTTCTTT.

The rearrangement links TRBV27 to TRBJ2-3; no definite D call. The germline V gene encodes CDR1 MNHEY and CDR2 SMNVEV (reference sequence). There are 13 residues in the CDR3. V dropped 3 bases and J dropped 2 bases, with 6 bases sitting between them. CDR3 loop: CASSFTATDTQYF. The CDR3 DNA is TGTGCCAGCAGTTTCACGGCCACAGATACGCAGTATTTT.

This clonotype was seen repeatedly, ten times or more. CDR3 protein: CSARQVGYGYTF. DNA for the CDR3: TGCAGTGCTAGGCAGGTTGGCTATGGCTACACCTTC. V usage is TRBV20-1 and J usage is TRBJ1-2, with D uncertain. The CDR3 contains 12 residues. Germline V gene sequence: CDR1 DFQATT, CDR2 SNEGSKA (reference sequence). Trimming shortened V by 3 bases and J by 4 bases, and 9 bases separated the two germline ends.

This clonotype was recorded at least ten times. This chain connects TRBV7-9 to TRBJ1-1; 7 bases map to TRBD1. CDR1 is SEHNR, CDR2 FQNEAQ, per germline (reference sequence). The CDR3 is 16 amino acids. Trimming took 5 bases from V and 1 from J; bases not matched to a gene: 10. CDR3 sequence (DNA): TGTGCCAGCAGCCCCCGGTCAGGGGGTGAGAACACTGAAGCTTTCTTT. Encoded protein: CASSPRSGGENTEAFF.